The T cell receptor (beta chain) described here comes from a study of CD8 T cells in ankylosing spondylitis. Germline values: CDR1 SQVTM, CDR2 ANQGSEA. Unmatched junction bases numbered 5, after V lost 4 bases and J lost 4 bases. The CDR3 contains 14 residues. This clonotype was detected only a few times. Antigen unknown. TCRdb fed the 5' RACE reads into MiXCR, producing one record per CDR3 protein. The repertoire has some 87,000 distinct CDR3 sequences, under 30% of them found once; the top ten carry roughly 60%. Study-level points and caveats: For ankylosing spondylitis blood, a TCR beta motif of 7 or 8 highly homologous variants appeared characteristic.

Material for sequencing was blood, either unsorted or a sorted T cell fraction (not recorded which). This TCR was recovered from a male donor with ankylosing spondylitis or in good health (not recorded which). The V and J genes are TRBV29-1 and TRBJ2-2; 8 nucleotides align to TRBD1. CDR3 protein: CSVGPGGVTGELFF. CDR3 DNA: TGCAGCGTTGGGCCAGGGGGCGTCACCGGGGAGCTGTTTTTT.